This TCR beta chain was sequenced for a study of blood T cell repertoires in COVID-19. Looking at the study overall: T cells, B-cell-depleted T cells, or PBMCs provided the cDNA or gDNA that served as material.

Only in-frame clones appear in the TCRdb table, and some are missing; sequencing was by immunoSEQ multiplex PCR. The data show some 78,000 clones, 90% seen once. Sequenced material: peripheral blood. This sequence was found in a woman of 80 years or more with active or convalescent COVID-19.

CDR3 nucleotides: TGTGCCAGCTCACGAAGGACAGGCCAAAGCGGCAATGAGCAGTTCTTC. This codes for CASSRRTGQSGNEQFF. V and J are TRBV18 and TRBJ2-1; 7 bases are shared with TRBD1. V shed 4 bases, J shed 6 bases, and the junction held 12 bases outside the gene matches. The CDR3 loop spans 16 amino acids. CDR1 KGHSH and CDR2 LQKENI come from the germline V gene.